The T cell receptor beta chain under discussion was sequenced for a study of cytomegalovirus exposure and HLA in healthy donors. TCRdb's table, derived via immunoSEQ multiplex PCR, lists solely in-frame clones and lacks some. The repertoire consists of roughly 260,000 clones, with about 86% occurring once and the leading ten covering 2.6%. Study results and caveats: Whilst most TCR sequences proved rare, a subset of public TCRs occurred across many donors. It was found in a later analysis that first-cohort TCR clusters tended to co-occur in the 100 to 150 validation repertoires. The study listed roughly 150 cytomegalovirus-associated TCR beta chains. A few CMV-associated chains were confirmed in vitro to be specific for CMV antigens.

As to this clone: Its antigen is not known.

The CDR3 spans 15 residues. The germline gives CDR1 MNHEY, CDR2 SMNVEV (reference sequence). With V trimmed by 5 bases and J by 4 bases, 6 bases remained unmatched. What was sequenced was PBMCs. The chain uses TRBV27 and TRBJ2-2; TRBD2 matches at 8 bases. This TCR was recovered from a man aged 18 to 35 in good health and CMV-seronegative. The CDR3 sequence: CASSESGSGTGELFF. CDR3 nucleotides: TGTGCCAGCAGTGAGAGCGGGAGCGGCACCGGGGAGCTGTTTTTT.